The 8 T cell receptor beta chains presented below share a single source sample, sequenced in a study of blood T cell repertoires in COVID-19. The method was immunoSEQ multiplex PCR; TCRdb's version includes in-frame clones alone and lacks a portion of them. The table lists around 70,000 clones, 60% to 80% of them singletons. The sequenced material came from peripheral blood. The source is a human donor in a cohort sampled during active COVID-19.

In DNA form, the CDR3 reads TGTGCCAGTAGTATTGAGGGGGTTTATCAGCCCCAGCATTTT. Its translation is CASSIEGVYQPQHF. The rearrangement uses TRBV19 and TRBJ1-5, with a tentative D call TRBD1 (6 bases). The length of the CDR3 is 14 residues. V lost 3 bases, J lost 5 bases, and 11 bases lay in between. The V gene's germline CDR1 is LNHDA and CDR2 SQIVND (reference sequence). Drawing the rest from reference TRBV19 and TRBJ1-5, the complete variable domain is DGGITQSPKYLFRKEGQNVTLSCEQNLNHDAMYWYRQDPGQGLRLIYYSQIVNDFQKGDIAEGYSVSREKKESFPLTVTSAQKNPTAFYLCASSIEGVYQPQHFGDGTRLSIL.

This rearrangement joins TRBV6-4 to TRBJ2-3; TRBD1 matches at 12 bases. This CDR3 has 14 residues. The junction had 6 bases not matched to a gene; V was cut back by 5 bases and J by 9 bases. Germline V gene lookup returns CDR1 MRHNA and CDR2 SNTAGT. The CDR3 DNA reads TGTGCCAGCAGTCCCGGGACAGGGGGCGACACGCAGTATTTT. Its translation: CASSPGTGGDTQYF.

V is TRBV7-3 and J is TRBJ1-2, with D unresolved. The V gene lost 2 bases and the J gene lost 7 bases, with 14 bases spanning the gap. This CDR3 region has 14 residues. CDR1 and CDR2 from the germline V gene are SGHTA and FQGTGA. The DNA of the CDR3 is TGTGCCAGCAGCTTACAAGCTTACTCGTCTGGCTACACCTTC. As protein: CASSLQAYSSGYTF.

V and J are TRBV6-4 and TRBJ2-5; 7 bases fit TRBD2. V trimming: 6 bases; J trimming: 6 bases; junction bases outside the gene matches: 7. There are 13 residues in the CDR3. CDR1 is MRHNA and CDR2 is SNTAGT in the germline V gene. The CDR3 nucleotides are TGTGCCAGCAGCCGGGAGGCGAAGCAGACCCAGTACTTC. Its translation is CASSREAKQTQYF.

CDR3 nucleotides: TGTGCCAGCAGCAGACTAGCGGGGGCCTACGCAGAGACCCAGTACTTC. As protein: CASSRLAGAYAETQYF. This sequence joins TRBV5-4 and TRBJ2-5; 12 bases are a match to TRBD2. V shed 4 bases, J shed 4 bases, and the junction held 8 bases outside the gene matches. The CDR3 extends over 16 amino acids. Germline V gives CDR1 SGHNT, CDR2 YYREEE (reference sequence). Supplemented by reference TRBV5-4 and TRBJ2-5, the full variable domain reads ETGVTQSPTHLIKTRGQQVTLRCSSQSGHNTVSWYQQALGQGPQFIFQYYREEENGRGNFPPRFSGLQFPNYSSELNVNALELDDSALYLCASSRLAGAYAETQYFGPGTRLLVL.

V gene TRBV2 combines with J gene TRBJ1-4; D may be TRBD1 (5 bases). This CDR3 has 15 amino acids. Germline-derived CDR1 and CDR2 are SNHLY and FYNNEI. The ends were cut back, 4 bases at V and 7 bases at J, with 16 bases in the middle. DNA of the CDR3: TGTGCCAGCAGTGGGAACAGGTTAACGGGTGAAAAACTGTTTTTT. It encodes CASSGNRLTGEKLFF.

The chain joins TRBV5-5 to TRBJ2-7, with 9 bases that match TRBD1. Per the germline V gene, CDR1 is SGHKS and CDR2 is YYEKEE (reference sequence). This CDR3 has 14 residues. V gave up 3 bases and J gave up 3 bases; unmatched junction bases: 4. CDR3 in amino acids: CASSSTGGDYEQYF. As DNA, the CDR3 is TGTGCCAGCAGCTCGACAGGGGGGGACTACGAGCAGTACTTC.

The V call is TRBV5-1, the J call TRBJ2-7; D gene unclear. V lost 4 bases, J lost 0 bases, and 17 bases lay in between. Germline assignment: CDR1 SGHRS and CDR2 YFSETQ. The CDR3 is made up of 16 amino acids. CDR3 region: CASSPEIGRSSYEQYF. The CDR3 coding sequence is TGCGCCAGCAGCCCGGAGATAGGCCGGAGCTCCTACGAGCAGTACTTC. Full variable domain (remainder filled in from reference TRBV5-1 and TRBJ2-7): KAGVTQTPRYLIKTRGQQVTLSCSPISGHRSVSWYQQTPGQGLQFLFEYFSETQRNKGNFPGRFSGRQFSNSRSEMNVSTLELGDSALYLCASSPEIGRSSYEQYFGPGTRLTVT.